The 17 T cell receptor beta chains below were found in one sample sequenced in a study of patients and donors after allogeneic stem cell transplantation. TCRdb reprocessed the RT-PCR reads with MiXCR, giving one entry per CDR3 protein. The sample lists more than 150,000 distinct CDR3 sequences; around two fifths were seen once. Sequenced material: blood, either unsorted or a sorted T cell fraction (not recorded which). The receptors come from a human donor who was either an allogeneic HSCT recipient or a stem cell or donor lymphocyte infusion donor (not recorded which). It is not recorded whose cells these are; they may come from a transplant donor.

This sequence joins TRBV5-1 and TRBJ2-3, with D unresolved. Germline V gene sequence: CDR1 SGHRS, CDR2 YFSETQ. The CDR3 covers 14 residues. Trimming left V 4 bases short and J 4 bases short, with 13 bases between. The CDR3 spells CASSPGFGPDTQYF. In DNA, the CDR3 is TGCGCCAGCAGCCCCGGGTTCGGCCCAGATACGCAGTATTTT.

The genes are TRBV29-1 and TRBJ2-5; maybe TRBD1 (6 bases). This CDR3 has 12 residues. In germline, CDR1 is SQVTM, CDR2 ANQGSEA. Trimming shortened V by 5 bases and J by 0 bases, and 7 bases separated the two germline ends. The CDR3 here is CSVQGYQETQYF. Written as DNA, the CDR3 is TGCAGCGTTCAGGGGTACCAAGAGACCCAGTACTTC.

The rearrangement links TRBV7-2 to TRBJ1-5, with D uncertain. V was shortened by 5 bases and J by 7 bases, with 12 bases between the two germline ends. CDR3 size: 13 residues. The V gene's germline CDR1 is SGHTA and CDR2 FQGNSA. CDR3 bases: TGTGCCAGCAGCCAAGAGGCGGCGCAGCCCCAGCATTTT. Amino acids: CASSQEAAQPQHF.

This clonotype was seen a handful of times. The chain couples TRBV14 to TRBJ1-1, with a weak D call TRBD1 (5 bases). CDR3 size: 18 residues. Germline V gene data show CDR1 as SGHDN and CDR2 as FVKESK. V was shortened by 4 bases and J by 0 bases, with 21 bases between the two germline ends. Here the CDR3 reads CASSPHRGSPHLNTEAFF. CDR3 sequence (DNA): TGTGCCAGCAGCCCGCACCGGGGCAGCCCCCACTTGAACACTGAAGCTTTCTTT.

This clonotype was counted a few times. The chain joins TRBV10-3 to TRBJ2-1, with D perhaps being TRBD1 or TRBD2 (6 bases each). The CDR3 spans 15 residues. Trimming took 0 bases from V and 6 from J, leaving 12 bases between them. CDR1 is ENHRY, CDR2 SYGVKD, per germline. CDR3 sequence: CAISESRGRPNEQFF. Written as DNA, the CDR3 is TGTGCCATCAGTGAGTCGAGGGGGAGGCCCAATGAGCAGTTCTTC.

V gene TRBV6-5 combines with J gene TRBJ1-6; D perhaps matches TRBD1 (5 bases). Looked up from germline, CDR1 is MNHEY and CDR2 is SVGAGI. This CDR3 comprises 15 residues. V shed 2 bases and J shed 7 bases, with 12 bases lying between them. The CDR3 loop is CASSYKRGGNSPLHF. DNA for the CDR3: TGTGCCAGCAGTTACAAAAGGGGCGGCAATTCACCCCTCCACTTT.

CDR3 DNA: TGTGCCAGTAGTGGGGGACAAGAGACCCAGTACTTC. Protein product: CASSGGQETQYF. V gene TRBV19 combines with J gene TRBJ2-5; tentatively, D is TRBD1 or TRBD2 (5 bases each). The CDR3 contains 12 residues. Germline lookup yields CDR1 LNHDA and CDR2 SQIVND (reference sequence). Trimming shortened V by 5 bases and J by 2 bases, and 6 bases separated the two germline ends.

Only a few counts were recorded for this clonotype. This sequence joins TRBV20-1 and TRBJ1-1; D is ambiguous. Germline V gene data show CDR1 as DFQATT and CDR2 as SNEGSKA (reference sequence). The V end lost 0 bases, the J end lost 2 bases, and 7 bases lay between the germline ends. The CDR3 sequence is 13 residues long. The CDR3 is CSAREQLNTEAFF. CDR3 sequence (DNA): TGCAGTGCTAGAGAACAGCTCAACACTGAAGCTTTCTTT.

This clonotype was seen only once. The V and J genes are TRBV4-1 and TRBJ2-7; the D is unclear. This CDR3 spans 19 amino acids. CDR1 MGHRA and CDR2 YSYEKL come from the germline V gene. Trimming removed 1 base from V and 2 bases from J, with 24 bases in between. This CDR3 is CASSQAPPRITVTTYEQYF. The CDR3, as DNA: TGCGCCAGCAGCCAAGCACCCCCTCGGATCACAGTGACGACCTACGAGCAGTACTTC.

V gene TRBV27 combines with J gene TRBJ1-2, with 8 bases identical to TRBD1. Germline V CDR1 and CDR2: MNHEY, SMNVEV (reference sequence). This CDR3 comprises 16 residues. Trimming cost V 3 bases and J 5 bases; bases outside gene matches: 11. The CDR3 protein is CASSFFQGAQSYGYTF. The DNA of the CDR3 is TGTGCCAGCAGTTTTTTTCAGGGGGCGCAAAGTTATGGCTACACCTTC.

The DNA of the CDR3 is TGTGCCAGCAGCTTATCTCTGGGGACAGGGAGCGACGAGCAGTACTTC. This translates into CASSLSLGTGSDEQYF. The V gene is TRBV7-9, the J gene TRBJ2-7; 9 bases align to TRBD1. This CDR3 region has 16 residues. Trimming at V came to 2 bases and at J to 5 bases, leaving 10 bases not matched to a gene. Germline V gene lookup returns CDR1 SEHNR and CDR2 FQNEAQ (reference sequence).

This clonotype has only a few counts. The chain has TRBV12-3 or TRBV12-4 and TRBJ1-2, with D tentatively TRBD1 (6 bases). V lost 6 bases and J 5 bases, leaving 13 bases between the germline ends. The CDR3 has 13 residues. CDR3 residues: CASRGHWGYGYTF. The CDR3 bases are TGTGCCAGCAGGGGACATTGGGGATATGGCTACACCTTC.

This clonotype has only a few counts. The chain has TRBV7-2 and TRBJ1-2; weak D call: TRBD1 (5 bases). The V end lost 3 bases, the J end lost 4 bases, and 15 bases lay between the germline ends. CDR3 length: 15 amino acids. Germline loops: CDR1 SGHTA, CDR2 FQGNSA. The CDR3 sequence: CASSFGEGLVYGYTF. The CDR3 nucleotides read TGTGCCAGCAGCTTCGGCGAGGGGCTAGTCTATGGCTACACCTTC. The whole variable domain, filled in from reference TRBV7-2 and TRBJ1-2, reads GAGVSQSPSNKVTEKGKDVELRCDPISGHTALYWYRQSLGQGLEFLIYFQGNSAPDKSGLPSDRFSAERTGGSVSTLTIQRTQQEDSAVYLCASSFGEGLVYGYTFGSGTRLTVV.

This clonotype was seen more than once but under ten times. This rearrangement joins TRBV5-1 to TRBJ2-1, with D hard to call. Trimming shortened V by 1 base and J by 8 bases, and 7 bases separated the two germline ends. This CDR3 spans 12 amino acids. CDR1 and CDR2 (germline): SGHRS, YFSETQ. The DNA of the CDR3 is TGCGCCAGCAGCTTGTGGCCTGATGAGCAGTTCTTC. It specifies CASSLWPDEQFF.

The V and J genes are TRBV2 and TRBJ2-2; D call uncertain. The CDR3 loop spans 12 amino acids. The germline V gene encodes CDR1 SNHLY and CDR2 FYNNEI. V dropped 3 bases and J dropped 5 bases, with 4 bases sitting between them. The CDR3 nucleotides are TGTGCCAGCAGTGAGAGAACCGGGGAGCTGTTTTTT. Encoded protein: CASSERTGELFF. Complete variable domain (other parts from reference TRBV2 and TRBJ2-2): EPEVTQTPSHQVTQMGQEVILRCVPISNHLYFYWYRQILGQKVEFLVSFYNNEISEKSEIFDDQFSVERPDGSNFTLKIRSTKLEDSAMYFCASSERTGELFFGEGSRLTVL.

This chain links TRBV12-3 or TRBV12-4 with TRBJ2-7; TRBD1 is a possible D gene (6 bases). This CDR3 has 14 residues. Trimming shortened V by 3 bases and J by 3 bases, and 12 bases separated the two germline ends. The CDR3 coding sequence is TGTGCCAGCAGTTTCGGGCAGGGGTTCTACGAGCAGTACTTC. This encodes CASSFGQGFYEQYF.

The chain has TRBV20-1 and TRBJ2-1; D not resolved. CDR1 is DFQATT and CDR2 is SNEGSKA in the germline V gene (reference sequence). The length of the CDR3 is 14 residues. V dropped 1 base and J dropped 1 base, with 8 bases sitting between them. The DNA of the CDR3 is TGCAGTGCTAGAGGCCAGACATCCTACAATGAGCAGTTCTTC. Its protein product is CSARGQTSYNEQFF.